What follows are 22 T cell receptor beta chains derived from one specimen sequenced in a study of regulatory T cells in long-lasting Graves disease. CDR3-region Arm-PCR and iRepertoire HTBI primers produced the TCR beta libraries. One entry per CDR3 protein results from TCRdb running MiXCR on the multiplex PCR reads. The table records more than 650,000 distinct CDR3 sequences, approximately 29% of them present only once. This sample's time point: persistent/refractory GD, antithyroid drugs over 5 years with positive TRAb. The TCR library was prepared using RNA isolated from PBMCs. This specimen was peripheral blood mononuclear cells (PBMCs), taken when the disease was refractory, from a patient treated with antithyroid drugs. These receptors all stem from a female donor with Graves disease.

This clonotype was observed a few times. The CDR3 nucleotides read TGTGCCAGCAGTTTCAAGTACACCGGGGAGCTGTTTTTT. Translation: CASSFKYTGELFF. The J gene is TRBJ2-2, the V gene TRBV27; no definite D call. V gave up 3 bases and J gave up 3 bases, with 5 bases separating them. This CDR3 is 13 amino acids long. Germline CDR1 MNHEY, CDR2 SMNVEV (reference sequence).

The CDR3 spells CASSDRQKSSYEQYF. The CDR3 DNA is TGTGCCAGCAGTGACAGACAGAAAAGCTCCTACGAGCAGTACTTC. The chain is built from TRBV6-1 and TRBJ2-7, with a weak D call TRBD1 (5 bases). The ends were cut back, 3 bases at V and 0 bases at J, with 12 bases in the middle. CDR3 length: 15 amino acids. Germline V gives CDR1 MNHNS, CDR2 SASEGT.

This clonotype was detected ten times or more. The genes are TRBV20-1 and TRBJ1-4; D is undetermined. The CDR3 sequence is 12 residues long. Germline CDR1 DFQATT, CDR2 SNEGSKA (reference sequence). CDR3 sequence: CGGRATNEKLFF. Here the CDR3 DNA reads TGCGGCGGGCGTGCAACTAATGAAAAACTGTTTTTT.

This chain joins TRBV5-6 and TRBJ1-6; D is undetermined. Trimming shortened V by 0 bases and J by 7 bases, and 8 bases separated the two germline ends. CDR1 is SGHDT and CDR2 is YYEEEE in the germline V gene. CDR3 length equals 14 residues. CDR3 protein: CASSLAPWNSPLHF. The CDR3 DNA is TGTGCCAGCAGCTTGGCCCCATGGAATTCACCCCTCCACTTT. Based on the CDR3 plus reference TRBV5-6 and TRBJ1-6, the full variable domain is DAGVTQSPTHLIKTRGQQVTLRCSPKSGHDTVSWYQQALGQGPQFIFQYYEEEERQRGNFPDRFSGHQFPNYSSELNVNALLLGDSALYLCASSLAPWNSPLHFGNGTRLTVT.

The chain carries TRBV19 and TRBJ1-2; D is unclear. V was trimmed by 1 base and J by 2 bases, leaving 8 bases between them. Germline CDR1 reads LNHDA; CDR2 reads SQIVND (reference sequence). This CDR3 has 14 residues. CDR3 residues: CASSIVDGNYGYTF. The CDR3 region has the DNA TGTGCCAGTAGTATAGTTGACGGCAACTATGGCTACACCTTC.

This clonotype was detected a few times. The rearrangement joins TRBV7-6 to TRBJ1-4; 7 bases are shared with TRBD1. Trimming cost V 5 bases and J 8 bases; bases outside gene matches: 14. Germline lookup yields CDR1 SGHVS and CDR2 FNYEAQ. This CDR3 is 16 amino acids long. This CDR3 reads CASSEGAIGPAEKLFF. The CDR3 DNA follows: TGTGCCAGCAGCGAGGGGGCCATAGGGCCCGCCGAAAAACTGTTTTTT.

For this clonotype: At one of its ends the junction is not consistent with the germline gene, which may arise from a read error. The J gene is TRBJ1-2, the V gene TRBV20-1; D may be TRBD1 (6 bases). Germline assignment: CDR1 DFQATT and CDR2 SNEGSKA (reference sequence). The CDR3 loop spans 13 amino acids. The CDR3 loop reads CNARVTGNYGYTF. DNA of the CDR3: TGCAATGCTAGAGTGACAGGAAACTACGGCTACACCTTC.

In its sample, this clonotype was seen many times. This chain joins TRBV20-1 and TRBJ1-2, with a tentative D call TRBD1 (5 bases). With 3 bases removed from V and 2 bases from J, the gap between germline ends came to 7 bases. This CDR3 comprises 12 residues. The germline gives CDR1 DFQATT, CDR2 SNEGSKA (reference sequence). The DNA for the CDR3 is TGCAGTGCTAGGGGGACGAACTATGGCTACACCTTC. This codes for CSARGTNYGYTF.

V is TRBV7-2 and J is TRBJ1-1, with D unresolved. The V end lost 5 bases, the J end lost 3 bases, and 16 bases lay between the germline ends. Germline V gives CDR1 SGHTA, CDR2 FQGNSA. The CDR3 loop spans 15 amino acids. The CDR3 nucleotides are TGTGCCAGCAGCCTACGAATTCGCGGGGACACTGAAGCTTTCTTT. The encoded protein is CASSLRIRGDTEAFF. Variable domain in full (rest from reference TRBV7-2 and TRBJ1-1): GAGVSQSPSNKVTEKGKDVELRCDPISGHTALYWYRQSLGQGLEFLIYFQGNSAPDKSGLPSDRFSAERTGGSVSTLTIQRTQQEDSAVYLCASSLRIRGDTEAFFGQGTRLTVV.

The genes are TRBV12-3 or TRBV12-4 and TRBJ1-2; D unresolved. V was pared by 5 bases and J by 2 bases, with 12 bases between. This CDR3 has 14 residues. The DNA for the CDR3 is TGTGCCAGCAGTCCTAAGGGCCCAAACTATGGCTACACCTTC. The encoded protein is CASSPKGPNYGYTF.

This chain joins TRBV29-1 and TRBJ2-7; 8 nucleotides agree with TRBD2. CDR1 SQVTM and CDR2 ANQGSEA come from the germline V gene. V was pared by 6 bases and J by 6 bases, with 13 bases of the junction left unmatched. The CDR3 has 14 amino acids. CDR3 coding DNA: TGCAGCGTCGCCAGGACTAGCTCATTAGGCGAGCAGTACTTC. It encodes CSVARTSSLGEQYF.

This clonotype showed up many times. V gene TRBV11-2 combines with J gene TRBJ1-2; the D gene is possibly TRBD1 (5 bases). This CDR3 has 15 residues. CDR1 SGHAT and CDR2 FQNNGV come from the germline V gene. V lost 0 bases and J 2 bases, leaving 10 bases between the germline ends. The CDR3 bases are TGTGCCAGCAGCTTAGATGGGGCGGGGAACTATGGCTACACCTTC. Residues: CASSLDGAGNYGYTF.

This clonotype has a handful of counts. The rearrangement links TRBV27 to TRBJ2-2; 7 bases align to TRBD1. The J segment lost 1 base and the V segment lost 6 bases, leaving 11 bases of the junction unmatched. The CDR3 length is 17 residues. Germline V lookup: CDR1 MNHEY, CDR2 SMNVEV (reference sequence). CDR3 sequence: CASSLTGPGLNTGELFF. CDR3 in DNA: TGTGCCAGCAGCTTGACAGGGCCAGGGTTGAACACCGGGGAGCTGTTTTTT.

This CDR3 is CASSLSSGDRGAGGANVLTF. The CDR3, as DNA: TGTGCCAGCAGCTTAAGTTCCGGGGACAGGGGGGCTGGTGGGGCCAACGTCCTGACTTTC. The V and J genes are TRBV7-3 and TRBJ2-6, with TRBD1 matching 11 bases. CDR1 SGHTA and CDR2 FQGTGA come from the germline V gene. The ends lost 1 base at V and 3 bases at J; junction bases unmatched: 11. This CDR3 spans 20 amino acids. Using reference TRBV7-3 and TRBJ2-6 for the parts outside the CDR3, the full variable domain is GAGVSQTPSNKVTEKGKYVELRCDPISGHTALYWYRQSLGQGPEFLIYFQGTGAADDSGLPNDRFFAVRPEGSVSTLKIQRTERGDSAVYLCASSLSSGDRGAGGANVLTFGAGSRLTVL.

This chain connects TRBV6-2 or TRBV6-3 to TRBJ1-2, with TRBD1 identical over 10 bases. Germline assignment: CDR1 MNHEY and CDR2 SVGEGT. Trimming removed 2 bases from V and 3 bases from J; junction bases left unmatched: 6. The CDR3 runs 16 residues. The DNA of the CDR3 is TGTGCCAGCAGTTACCCTGGGACAGGGGCTTACTATGGCTACACCTTC. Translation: CASSYPGTGAYYGYTF.

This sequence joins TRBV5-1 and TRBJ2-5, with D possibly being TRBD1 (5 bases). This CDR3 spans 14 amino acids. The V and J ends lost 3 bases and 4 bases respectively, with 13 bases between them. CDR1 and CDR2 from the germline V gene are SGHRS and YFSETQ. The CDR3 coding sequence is TGCGCCAGCAGCTCCGACAGTGGGTCAGAGACCCAGTACTTC. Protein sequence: CASSSDSGSETQYF.

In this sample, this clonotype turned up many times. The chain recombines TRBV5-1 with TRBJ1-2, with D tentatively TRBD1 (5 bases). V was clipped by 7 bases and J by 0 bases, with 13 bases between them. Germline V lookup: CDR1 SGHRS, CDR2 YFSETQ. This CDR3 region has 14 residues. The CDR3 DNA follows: TGCGCCAGCGCCCCGGGCAGGGCTAACTATGGCTACACCTTC. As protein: CASAPGRANYGYTF. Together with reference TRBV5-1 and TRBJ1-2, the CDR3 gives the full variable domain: KAGVTQTPRYLIKTRGQQVTLSCSPISGHRSVSWYQQTPGQGLQFLFEYFSETQRNKGNFPGRFSGRQFSNSRSEMNVSTLELGDSALYLCASAPGRANYGYTFGSGTRLTVV.

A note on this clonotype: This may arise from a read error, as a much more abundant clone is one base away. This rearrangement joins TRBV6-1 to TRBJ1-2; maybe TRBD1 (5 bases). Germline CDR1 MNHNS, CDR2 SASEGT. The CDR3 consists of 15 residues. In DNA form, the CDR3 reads TGTGTCAGCATCAGCTTACAGGAGCTAGTCTATGGCTACACCTTC. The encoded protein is CVSISLQELVYGYTF.

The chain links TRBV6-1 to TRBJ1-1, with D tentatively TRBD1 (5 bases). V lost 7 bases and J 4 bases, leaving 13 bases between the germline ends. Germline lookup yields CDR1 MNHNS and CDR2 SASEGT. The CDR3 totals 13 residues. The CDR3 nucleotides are TGTGCCAGCACCACGGGGGTGGGCACTGAAGCTTTCTTT. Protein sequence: CASTTGVGTEAFF.

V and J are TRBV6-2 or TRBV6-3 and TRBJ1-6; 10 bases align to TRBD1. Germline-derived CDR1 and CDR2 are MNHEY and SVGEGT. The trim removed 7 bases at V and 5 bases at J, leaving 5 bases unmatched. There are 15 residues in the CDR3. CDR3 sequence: CASTSGTGDNSPLHF. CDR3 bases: TGTGCCAGCACCTCCGGGACAGGGGATAATTCACCCCTCCACTTT.

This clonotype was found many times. Here the CDR3 DNA reads TGTGCCAGCAATCGAGTGCCGGACCTCTATGGCTACACCTTC. Its protein product is CASNRVPDLYGYTF. This sequence joins TRBV28 and TRBJ1-2; no clear D. V lost 7 bases, J lost 4 bases, and 16 bases lay in between. The CDR3 has 14 amino acids. Germline V gene sequence: CDR1 MDHEN, CDR2 SYDVKM.

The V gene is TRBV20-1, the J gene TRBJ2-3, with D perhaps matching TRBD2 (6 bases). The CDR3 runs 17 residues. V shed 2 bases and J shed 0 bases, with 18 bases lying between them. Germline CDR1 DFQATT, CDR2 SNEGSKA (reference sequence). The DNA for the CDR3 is TGCAGTGCTAGACCCGGGGTAGCGGAGAGGAGCACAGATACGCAGTATTTT. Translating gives CSARPGVAERSTDTQYF.